This T cell receptor beta chain came from a study of blood T cell repertoires in COVID-19. Authors' processing steps: Nucleated cell number was recorded as an estimate derived from reference gene primer amplification. The assay was immunoSEQ multiplex PCR, and TCRdb's table has in-frame clones only and misses some. The V and J calls and clone size were taken over from that table, and D and trimming were inferred from the DNA. This sample yields hundreds of thousands of clones, of which about 80% are seen a single time; under 4.5% belongs to the top ten. The germline V and J ends were trimmed by 0 bases and 3 bases, with 20 bases remaining between them. This CDR3 region has 19 residues. Per germline, CDR1 SGHVS and CDR2 FQNEAQ.

The receptor's source is a man aged 25 to 40 with acute COVID-19. The chain employs TRBV7-8 and TRBJ2-2; the D gene is possibly TRBD1 (5 bases). The sequenced sample was PBMCs or T cells enriched from blood (not recorded which). The DNA of the CDR3 is TGTGCCAGCAGCTTAGCGCAGGGAAAGCTCACATACCACACCGGGGAGCTGTTTTTT. It translates to CASSLAQGKLTYHTGELFF.